Described below is a single T cell receptor beta chain sequence and its context. The antigen remains unidentified. The sample comes from a study of T cell clonotyping in hematopoietic cell transplantation. Turning to the study itself: Recipients' pretransplant samples followed cytoreduction. Points from the study as a whole: Recipient TCR diversity dropped after transplant; expanded clonotypes rose from day 30 to 180. Few recipient clonotypes overlapped donors; over 95% were de novo at given depth. Broader posttransplant TCR repertoire diversity was predicted by graft donor and pretransplant recipient Inverse Simpson Index values.

The table came from immunoSEQ multiplex PCR; TCRdb's copy has only in-frame clones and leaves some out. The table has 6,500 to 7,000 clones, around 90% seen once. CDR1 and CDR2 (germline): GTSNPN, SVGIG (reference sequence). V was cut by 2 bases and J by 4 bases, with 12 bases left in between. CDR3 length: 13 amino acids. Specified time point: recipient sample about 28 days before transplant, after cytoreduction. This chain connects TRBV30 to TRBJ2-7; a weak D match, TRBD1 (5 bases). This clonotype was sampled from a man aged 30 to 39 with acute myeloid leukemia. Some clones in this sample may be carry-over from other donors' samples. Sequenced here: peripheral blood mononuclear cells, sampled before stem cell transplant. The CDR3 is CAWSRSSGYEQYF. Here the CDR3 DNA reads TGTGCCTGGAGTAGGTCCTCAGGGTACGAGCAGTACTTC.